The 20 T cell receptor beta chains reported below all come from one sample, sequenced in a study of patients and donors after allogeneic stem cell transplantation. TCRdb analysed the RT-PCR reads with MiXCR anew, one entry per CDR3 protein. Counted here are more than 850,000 distinct CDR3 sequences, more than 15% occurring once; the ten biggest clones make up 5% to 6.5%. Sequences were obtained from blood, either unsorted or a sorted T cell fraction (not recorded which). These receptors came from a human donor who was either an allogeneic HSCT recipient or a stem cell or donor lymphocyte infusion donor (not recorded which). It is not recorded whose cells these are; they may come from a transplant donor.

This clonotype appeared a single time. The chain has TRBV3-1 and TRBJ1-2, with D tentatively TRBD1 (6 bases). CDR3 length: 14 residues. Germline V CDR1 and CDR2: LGHDT, YNNKEL (reference sequence). Trimming took off 3 bases at V and 5 bases at J, with 13 bases between the two ends. The CDR3 DNA follows: TGTGCCAGCAGCCAGAGCAGGGGCCCGTATGGCTACACCTTC. Its protein product is CASSQSRGPYGYTF.

There are a few counts of this clonotype. The chain joins TRBV9 to TRBJ2-2; a possible D gene is TRBD2 (7 bases). Trimming shortened V by 1 base and J by 5 bases, and 18 bases separated the two germline ends. Germline V gene sequence: CDR1 SGDLS, CDR2 YYNGEE. The length of the CDR3 is 17 residues. The CDR3 DNA follows: TGTGCCAGCAGCGTATTGGCTAGCGGAGGGGGGACCGGGGAGCTGTTTTTT. It specifies CASSVLASGGGTGELFF.

This clonotype was seen only a few times. Here the CDR3 reads CASSQDGTGGREQYF. As DNA, the CDR3 is TGCGCCAGCAGCCAAGATGGAACAGGGGGCCGCGAGCAGTACTTC. This chain connects TRBV4-3 to TRBJ2-7, with 9 bases identical to TRBD1. Trimming took 0 bases from V and 6 from J; bases not matched to a gene: 6. Germline V gene lookup returns CDR1 LGHNA and CDR2 YSLEER. There are 15 residues in the CDR3.

V usage is TRBV20-1 and J usage is TRBJ2-6; possibly TRBD2 for D (5 bases). The germline gives CDR1 DFQATT, CDR2 SNEGSKA (reference sequence). The ends were cut back, 1 base at V and 3 bases at J, with 10 bases in the middle. The CDR3 is 15 residues long. The CDR3 here is CSARGGLGGANVLTF. The CDR3, as DNA: TGCAGTGCTAGAGGAGGGCTCGGTGGGGCCAACGTCCTGACTTTC.

There are many counts of this clonotype. The CDR3 bases are TGTGCCAGCACTCACCCAGACAGGGCGTGGAATGAGCAGTTCTTC. Translating it yields CASTHPDRAWNEQFF. This chain uses TRBV12-3 or TRBV12-4 with TRBJ2-1; 7 bases map to TRBD1. The CDR3 is 15 amino acids. Unmatched junction bases numbered 13, after V lost 7 bases and J lost 7 bases.

This chain joins TRBV5-1 and TRBJ1-1; D gene uncertain. V was shortened by 5 bases and J by 5 bases, with 10 bases between the two germline ends. The CDR3 sequence is 12 residues long. CDR1 and CDR2 from the germline V gene are SGHRS and YFSETQ. The CDR3 region is CASREVGTEAFF. The CDR3 DNA reads as TGCGCCAGCAGGGAGGTTGGGACTGAAGCTTTCTTT.

The chain is built from TRBV9 and TRBJ2-7; 8 nucleotides agree with TRBD1. Trimming removed 5 bases from V and 3 bases from J; junction bases left unmatched: 7. The length of the CDR3 is 14 residues. From germline, CDR1 is SGDLS and CDR2 YYNGEE. This chain's CDR3 is CASSPAGTGYEQYF. CDR3 nucleotides: TGTGCCAGCAGTCCAGCCGGGACAGGCTACGAGCAGTACTTC. Supplemented by reference TRBV9 and TRBJ2-7, the full variable domain reads DSGVTQTPKHLITATGQRVTLRCSPRSGDLSVYWYQQSLDQGLQFLIQYYNGEERAKGNILERFSAQQFPDLHSELNLSSLELGDSALYFCASSPAGTGYEQYFGPGTRLTVT.

J is TRBJ1-1 and V is TRBV20-1; D is perhaps TRBD1 (6 bases). Trimming removed 0 bases at V and 4 bases at J, with 15 bases between. The CDR3 covers 15 residues. Per the germline V gene, CDR1 is DFQATT and CDR2 is SNEGSKA (reference sequence). DNA of the CDR3: TGCAGTGCTAGAGAGGTAGGGGGTGGAGGCACTGAAGCTTTCTTT. Protein sequence: CSAREVGGGGTEAFF.

This clonotype has more than one count but fewer than ten. The chain uses TRBV6-5 and TRBJ2-3; 9 bases are shared with TRBD2. V lost 3 bases and J lost 4; bases outside the gene matches: 5. This CDR3 spans 15 amino acids. Germline values: CDR1 MNHEY, CDR2 SVGAGI. CDR3 coding DNA: TGTGCCAGCAGTTATCAGGCGGGAGGGGCAGATACGCAGTATTTT. Its translation: CASSYQAGGADTQYF.

This clonotype was observed a few times. The V call is TRBV10-3, the J call TRBJ2-3, with 12 bases identical to TRBD2. V lost 4 bases, J lost 4 bases, and 12 bases stayed unmatched. From germline, CDR1 is ENHRY and CDR2 SYGVKD. This CDR3 spans 18 amino acids. CDR3 amino acids: CAISGRLAGAPLADTQYF. Here the CDR3 DNA reads TGTGCCATCAGTGGGCGACTAGCGGGGGCTCCATTGGCAGATACGCAGTATTTT.

Many counts were recorded for this clonotype. V and J are TRBV4-2 and TRBJ1-6; no clear D. The CDR3 loop spans 15 amino acids. The germline V gene has CDR1 LGHNA and CDR2 YNFKEQ. The V end was cut by 1 base, the J end by 5 bases, with 9 bases between. The CDR3 nucleotides read TGTGCCAGCAGCCAAGCGGACGGAAATAATTCACCCCTCCACTTT. This sequence encodes CASSQADGNNSPLHF.

This clonotype was seen more than once but under ten times. This chain connects TRBV7-9 to TRBJ1-1; weak D call: TRBD1 (5 bases). V was shortened by 5 bases and J by 5 bases, with 15 bases between the two germline ends. The CDR3 loop spans 14 amino acids. Germline CDR1 is SEHNR and CDR2 is FQNEAQ (reference sequence). This CDR3 is CASSLRDLRTEAFF. The CDR3 bases are TGTGCCAGCAGCCTCCGGGACCTTAGGACTGAAGCTTTCTTT.

This clonotype was recorded a few times. The chain recombines TRBV12-3 or TRBV12-4 with TRBJ2-7; D is perhaps TRBD2 (5 bases). V was cut by 5 bases and J by 3 bases, with 23 bases left in between. CDR3 size: 17 residues. The CDR3 loop is CASSLTYLQTNLYEQYF. The CDR3 bases are TGTGCCAGCAGTCTAACCTATCTCCAGACTAACCTCTACGAGCAGTACTTC.

The chain links TRBV12-3 or TRBV12-4 to TRBJ1-5; D remains ambiguous. This CDR3 spans 18 amino acids. Trimming took 2 bases from V and 6 from J, leaving 23 bases between them. The CDR3 spells CASSLRGWGRSLFQPQHF. CDR3 nucleotide sequence: TGTGCCAGCAGTTTACGGGGTTGGGGTAGGAGTTTATTTCAGCCCCAGCATTTT.

The chain has TRBV20-1 and TRBJ1-4; tentatively, D is TRBD1 (5 bases). CDR1 DFQATT and CDR2 SNEGSKA come from the germline V gene (reference sequence). The CDR3 has 14 residues. V gave up 0 bases and J gave up 4 bases, with 9 bases separating them. The CDR3 bases are TGCAGTGCTAGAGAAGGGACCTTTAATGAAAAACTGTTTTTT. This encodes CSAREGTFNEKLFF.

There are many counts of this clonotype. This chain connects TRBV9 to TRBJ2-3; no definite D call. Germline V gives CDR1 SGDLS, CDR2 YYNGEE. The CDR3 totals 13 residues. The ends were cut back, 5 bases at V and 0 bases at J, with 7 bases in the middle. For the CDR3, the DNA is TGTGCCAGCAGGACGGCTAGCACAGATACGCAGTATTTT. It codes for CASRTASTDTQYF.

This rearrangement joins TRBV6-1 to TRBJ1-2; 7 positions agree with TRBD1. This CDR3 comprises 15 residues. The trim removed 7 bases at V and 6 bases at J, leaving 14 bases unmatched. CDR1 is MNHNS and CDR2 is SASEGT in the germline V gene. The CDR3 DNA reads as TGTGCCAGCAACGTAGTAGGAGGGGACAGTGATGGCTACACCTTC. It translates to CASNVVGGDSDGYTF.

The chain combines TRBV20-1 with TRBJ1-2, with D hard to call. Germline CDR1 DFQATT, CDR2 SNEGSKA (reference sequence). The V gene lost 2 bases and the J gene lost 0 bases, with 13 bases spanning the gap. This CDR3 has 15 amino acids. The CDR3 sequence is CSARPPHEPNYGYTF. The CDR3 DNA is TGCAGTGCTAGACCCCCCCACGAACCTAACTATGGCTACACCTTC.

The V gene is TRBV12-3 or TRBV12-4, the J gene TRBJ1-2, with 8 positions matching TRBD1. Trimming cost V 6 bases and J 3 bases; bases outside gene matches: 12. CDR3 length: 16 residues. The DNA for the CDR3 is TGTGCCAGCAGACGGGCGACAGGGGAGGTTTACTATGGCTACACCTTC. Its translation is CASRRATGEVYYGYTF.

This clonotype has just a few counts. The rearrangement uses TRBV12-3 or TRBV12-4 and TRBJ2-7; 9 bases agree with TRBD2. The CDR3 covers 15 residues. Trimming at V came to 1 base and at J to 2 bases, leaving 3 bases not matched to a gene. The CDR3 here is CASSLGTSAAYEQYF. DNA for the CDR3: TGTGCCAGCAGTTTAGGGACTAGCGCCGCCTACGAGCAGTACTTC.